What follows are 9 T cell receptor beta chains derived from one specimen sequenced in a study of cytomegalovirus exposure and HLA in healthy donors. The PCR employed 60 Vbeta primers together with 13 Jbeta primers. Clones were read by immunoSEQ multiplex PCR, and TCRdb kept only the in-frame ones, dropping some. This table has 130,000 or so clones, 78% appearing once. Sequencing was performed on PBMCs. The source is a female donor in good health and CMV-seronegative.

V is TRBV29-1 and J is TRBJ2-5; D ambiguous. The CDR3 length is 12 residues. CDR1 and CDR2 (germline): SQVTM, ANQGSEA. Deletions cut 7 bases from V and 2 bases from J, with 11 bases between. The DNA of the CDR3 is TGCAGCGGAAGCCAGACACAAGAGACCCAGTACTTC. Encoded protein: CSGSQTQETQYF.

The chain couples TRBV5-4 to TRBJ2-2; TRBD1 might be the D (5 bases). CDR3 size: 15 residues. Germline V gene lookup returns CDR1 SGHNT and CDR2 YYREEE (reference sequence). The germline V and J ends were trimmed by 0 bases and 4 bases, with 10 bases remaining between them. In DNA, the CDR3 is TGTGCCAGCAGCTTGGGGCAGGGTTCCACCGGGGAGCTGTTTTTT. Translation: CASSLGQGSTGELFF.

The gene calls are TRBV28 and TRBJ2-7; 11 bases map to TRBD2. The junction had 5 bases not matched to a gene; V was cut back by 6 bases and J by 1 base. Germline CDR1 reads MDHEN; CDR2 reads SYDVKM. The CDR3 runs 15 residues. CDR3 nucleotides: TGTGCCAGCAGACATGGGACTAGCGGTTCCTACGAGCAGTACTTC. It translates to CASRHGTSGSYEQYF. The full variable domain, in which reference TRBV28 and TRBJ2-7 provide the parts outside the CDR3, is DVKVTQSSRYLVKRTGEKVFLECVQDMDHENMFWYRQDPGLGLRLIYFSYDVKMKEKGDIPEGYSVSREKKERFSLILESASTNQTSMYLCASRHGTSGSYEQYFGPGTRLTVT.

This chain joins TRBV11-2 and TRBJ2-1; possible D gene TRBD2, 6 bases. Germline lookup yields CDR1 SGHAT and CDR2 FQNNGV. The CDR3 is made up of 14 amino acids. Trimming took off 4 bases at V and 8 bases at J, with 15 bases between the two ends. This CDR3 reads CASSSRGEEDEQFF. In DNA, the CDR3 is TGTGCCAGCAGCTCCCGAGGGGAGGAGGATGAGCAGTTCTTC.

This clone has more than one count but fewer than ten. This chain uses TRBV19 with TRBJ1-5; no firm D call. Germline V gives CDR1 LNHDA, CDR2 SQIVND (reference sequence). Trimming stripped 3 bases from V and 7 bases from J, with 7 bases between. The CDR3 length is 12 residues. In DNA form, the CDR3 reads TGTGCCAGTAGTATCAAGAGGCAGCCCCAGCATTTT. This sequence encodes CASSIKRQPQHF.

This clone has only a few counts. V gene TRBV7-9 combines with J gene TRBJ2-4, with D possibly matching TRBD1 (6 bases). Trimming cost V 5 bases and J 4 bases, with 12 bases left between them. The CDR3 runs 14 residues. Germline-derived CDR1 and CDR2 are SEHNR and FQNEAQ (reference sequence). The CDR3 spells CASSPWTAKNIQYF. As DNA, the CDR3 is TGTGCCAGCAGCCCCTGGACAGCTAAAAACATTCAGTACTTC.

This chain uses TRBV5-4 with TRBJ1-1, with D tentatively TRBD1 (6 bases). Germline-derived CDR1 and CDR2 are SGHNT and YYREEE (reference sequence). Trimming left V 0 bases short and J 7 bases short, with 16 bases between. This CDR3 is built from 15 residues. The CDR3 reads CASSLGGQSSGEAFF. The CDR3 nucleotides read TGTGCCAGCAGCTTGGGCGGACAGTCTTCCGGTGAAGCTTTCTTT.

The chain couples TRBV25-1 to TRBJ2-1; 7 bases fit TRBD2. CDR1 is MGHDK, CDR2 SYGVNS, per germline. The trim removed 2 bases at V and 6 bases at J, leaving 13 bases unmatched. The CDR3 spans 17 residues. This CDR3 reads CASSEGILAGASNEQFF. CDR3 nucleotide sequence: TGTGCCAGCAGTGAAGGGATTCTCGCGGGAGCATCCAATGAGCAGTTCTTC.

This chain links TRBV28 with TRBJ1-2; tentative D call: TRBD1 (6 bases). V lost 4 bases and J lost 4, with 13 bases in between. CDR3 length: 14 amino acids. Per the germline V gene, CDR1 is MDHEN and CDR2 is SYDVKM. CDR3 DNA sequence: TGTGCCAGCAGTTGGGGGCGGACAGCCTATGGCTACACCTTC. Its protein product is CASSWGRTAYGYTF.